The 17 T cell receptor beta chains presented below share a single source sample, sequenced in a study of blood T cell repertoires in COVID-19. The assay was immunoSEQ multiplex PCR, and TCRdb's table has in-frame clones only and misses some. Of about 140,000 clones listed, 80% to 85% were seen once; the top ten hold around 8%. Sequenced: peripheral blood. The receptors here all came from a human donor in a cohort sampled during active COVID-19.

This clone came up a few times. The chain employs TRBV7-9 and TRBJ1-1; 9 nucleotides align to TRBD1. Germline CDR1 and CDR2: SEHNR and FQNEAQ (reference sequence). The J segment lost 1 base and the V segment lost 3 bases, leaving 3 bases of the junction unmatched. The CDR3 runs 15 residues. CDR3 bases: TGTGCCAGCAGCTTGGGGACAGGGACGAACACTGAAGCTTTCTTT. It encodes CASSLGTGTNTEAFF.

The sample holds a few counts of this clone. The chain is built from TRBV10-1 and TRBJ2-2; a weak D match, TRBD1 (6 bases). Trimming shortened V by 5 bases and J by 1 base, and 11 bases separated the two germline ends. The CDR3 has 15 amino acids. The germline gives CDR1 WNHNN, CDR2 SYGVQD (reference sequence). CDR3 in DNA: TGCGCCAGCAGTCGACAGGAATTGAACACCGGGGAGCTGTTTTTT. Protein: CASSRQELNTGELFF.

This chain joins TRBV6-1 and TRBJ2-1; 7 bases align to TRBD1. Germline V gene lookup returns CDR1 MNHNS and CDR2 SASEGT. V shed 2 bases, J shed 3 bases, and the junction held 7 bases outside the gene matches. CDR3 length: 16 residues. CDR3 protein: CASSETPRGFYNEQFF. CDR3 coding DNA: TGTGCCAGCAGTGAAACCCCCAGGGGGTTCTACAATGAGCAGTTCTTC.

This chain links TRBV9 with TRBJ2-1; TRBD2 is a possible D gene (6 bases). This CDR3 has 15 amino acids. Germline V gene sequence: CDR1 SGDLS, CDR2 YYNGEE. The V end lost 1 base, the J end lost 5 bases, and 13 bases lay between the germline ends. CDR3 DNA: TGTGCCAGCAGCGTAAGGGGTGGGGGGAACAATGAGCAGTTCTTC. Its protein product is CASSVRGGGNNEQFF.

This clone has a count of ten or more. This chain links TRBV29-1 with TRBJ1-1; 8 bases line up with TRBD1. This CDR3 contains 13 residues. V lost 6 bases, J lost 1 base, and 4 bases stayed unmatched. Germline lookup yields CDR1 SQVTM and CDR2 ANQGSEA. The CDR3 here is CSVHGQGNTEAFF. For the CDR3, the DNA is TGCAGCGTCCACGGACAGGGGAACACTGAAGCTTTCTTT.

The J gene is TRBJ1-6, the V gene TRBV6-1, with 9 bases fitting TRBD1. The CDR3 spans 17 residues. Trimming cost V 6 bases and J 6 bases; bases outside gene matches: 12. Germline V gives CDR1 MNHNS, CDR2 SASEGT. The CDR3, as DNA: TGTGCCAGCAGCGAACGGGGCCGGGACAGGGTTAATTCACCCCTCCACTTT. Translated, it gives CASSERGRDRVNSPLHF.

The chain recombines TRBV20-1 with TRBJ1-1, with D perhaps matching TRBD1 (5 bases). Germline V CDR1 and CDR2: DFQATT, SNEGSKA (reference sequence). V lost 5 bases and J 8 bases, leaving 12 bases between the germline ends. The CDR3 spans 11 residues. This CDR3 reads CSAEIGGEAFF. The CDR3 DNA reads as TGCAGTGCTGAAATCGGGGGGGAAGCTTTCTTT.

The CDR3 region is CASSPLGIAGGNTGELFF. CDR3 coding DNA: TGTGCCAGCAGCCCCCTGGGCATAGCGGGGGGGAACACCGGGGAGCTGTTTTTT. V usage is TRBV4-2 and J usage is TRBJ2-2, with TRBD2 matching 10 bases. Germline-derived CDR1 and CDR2 are LGHNA and YNFKEQ. CDR3 length equals 18 residues. V trimming: 4 bases; J trimming: 1 base; junction bases outside the gene matches: 9.

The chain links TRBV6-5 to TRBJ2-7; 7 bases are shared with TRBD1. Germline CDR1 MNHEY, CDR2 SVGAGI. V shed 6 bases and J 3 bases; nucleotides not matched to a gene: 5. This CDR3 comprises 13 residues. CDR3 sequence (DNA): TGTGCCAGCAGAGGACAGGATTTCTACGAGCAGTACTTC. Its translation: CASRGQDFYEQYF.

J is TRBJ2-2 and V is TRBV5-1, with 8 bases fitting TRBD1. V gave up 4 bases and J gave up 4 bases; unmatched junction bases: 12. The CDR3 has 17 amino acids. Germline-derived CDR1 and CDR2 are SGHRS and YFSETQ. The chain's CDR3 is CASSPWGGQGFTGELFF. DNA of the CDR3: TGCGCCAGCAGCCCCTGGGGAGGACAGGGATTCACCGGGGAGCTGTTTTTT.

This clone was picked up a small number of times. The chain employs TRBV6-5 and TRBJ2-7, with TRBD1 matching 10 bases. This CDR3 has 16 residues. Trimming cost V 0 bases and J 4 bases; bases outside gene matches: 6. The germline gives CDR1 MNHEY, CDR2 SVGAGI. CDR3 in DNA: TGTGCCAGCAGTTACTCGTCGCCGGACAGGGGGTACGAGCAGTACTTC. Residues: CASSYSSPDRGYEQYF.

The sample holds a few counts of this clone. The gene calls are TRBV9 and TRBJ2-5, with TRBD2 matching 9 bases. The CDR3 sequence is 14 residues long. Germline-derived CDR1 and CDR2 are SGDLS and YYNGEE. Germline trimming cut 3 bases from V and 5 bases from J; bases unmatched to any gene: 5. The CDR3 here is CASSAGTSFETQYF. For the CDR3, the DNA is TGTGCCAGCAGCGCCGGGACTAGCTTTGAGACCCAGTACTTC.

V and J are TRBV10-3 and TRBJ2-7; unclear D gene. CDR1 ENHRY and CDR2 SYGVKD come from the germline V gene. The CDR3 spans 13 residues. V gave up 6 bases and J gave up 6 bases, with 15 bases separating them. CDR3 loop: CAISRDRVGEQYF. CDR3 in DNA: TGTGCCATCAGCCGAGATAGAGTTGGCGAGCAGTACTTC.

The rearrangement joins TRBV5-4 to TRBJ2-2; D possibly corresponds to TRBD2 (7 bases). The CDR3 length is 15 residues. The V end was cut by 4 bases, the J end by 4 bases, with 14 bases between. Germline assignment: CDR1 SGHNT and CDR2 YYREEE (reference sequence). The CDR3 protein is CASSPAGGATGELFF. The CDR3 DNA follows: TGTGCCAGCAGCCCTGCTGGGGGGGCCACCGGGGAGCTGTTTTTT.

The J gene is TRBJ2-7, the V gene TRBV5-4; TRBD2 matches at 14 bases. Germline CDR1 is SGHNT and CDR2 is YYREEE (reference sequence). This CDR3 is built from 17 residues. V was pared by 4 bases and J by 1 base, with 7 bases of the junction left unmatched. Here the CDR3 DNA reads TGTGCCAGCAGCCCTGGACTAGCGGGGGGTGGTTCCTACGAGCAGTACTTC. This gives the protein CASSPGLAGGGSYEQYF.

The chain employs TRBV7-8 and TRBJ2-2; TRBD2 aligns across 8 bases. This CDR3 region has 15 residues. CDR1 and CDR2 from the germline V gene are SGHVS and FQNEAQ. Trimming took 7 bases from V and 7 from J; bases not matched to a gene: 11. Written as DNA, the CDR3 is TGTGCCAGCACCTCATACGGGGGGGGCATCGGGGAGCTGTTTTTT. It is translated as CASTSYGGGIGELFF.

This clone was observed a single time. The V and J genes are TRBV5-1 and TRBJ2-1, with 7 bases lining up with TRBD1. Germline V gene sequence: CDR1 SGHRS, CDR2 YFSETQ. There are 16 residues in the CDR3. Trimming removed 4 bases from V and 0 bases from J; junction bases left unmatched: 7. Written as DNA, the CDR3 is TGCGCCAGCAGCAGACAGGGTCGAAGCTCCTACAATGAGCAGTTCTTC. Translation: CASSRQGRSSYNEQFF.